These 16 T cell receptor beta chains came from one sample sequenced in a study of Graves' ophthalmopathy and Graves' hyperthyroidism. Amplification targeted the TCR beta CDR3 regions, with RNA transcripts as the source material. Second-round multiplex PCR came after a first-round RT-PCR that employed HTBI primers. MiXCR, applied by TCRdb to the multiplex PCR reads, yields one record per CDR3 protein. The sample holds about 740,000 distinct CDR3 sequences, around 40% seen once. Sequenced: peripheral blood. These receptors all come from an adult man with Graves' ophthalmopathy.

At least ten counts were recorded for this clonotype. This chain links TRBV10-3 with TRBJ1-1; D is undetermined. Trimming took off 5 bases at V and 0 bases at J, with 10 bases between the two ends. This CDR3 comprises 14 residues. Germline CDR1 and CDR2: ENHRY and SYGVKD. The CDR3 nucleotides are TGTGCCATCAGTCGGACGGAACTGAACACTGAAGCTTTCTTT. It yields the protein CAISRTELNTEAFF.

There are a few counts of this clonotype. This chain links TRBV24-1 with TRBJ1-5, with 7 nucleotides matching TRBD1. J was trimmed by 1 base and V by 10 bases; bases with no gene match: 9. Germline V gene data show CDR1 as KGHDR and CDR2 as SFDVKD. The CDR3 is made up of 15 amino acids. CDR3 sequence: CATKKQGSSNQPQHF. DNA for the CDR3: TGTGCCACAAAGAAACAGGGGAGCAGCAATCAGCCCCAGCATTTT.

The table lists this clonotype with a few counts. The V gene is TRBV29-1, the J gene TRBJ1-1, with D possibly matching TRBD1 (6 bases). V lost 4 bases, J lost 6 bases, and 18 bases lay in between. This CDR3 has 14 amino acids. Per the germline V gene, CDR1 is SQVTM and CDR2 is ANQGSEA. DNA for the CDR3: TGCAGCGTTGTTAGGGGGGGACTTAATTCTGAAGCTTTCTTT. Amino acids: CSVVRGGLNSEAFF.

Details on this clonotype: This could be a read error, since a much larger clone is one nucleotide away. The chain has TRBV29-1 and TRBJ2-7; D perhaps matches TRBD1 (5 bases). The CDR3 extends over 14 amino acids. The germline V gene has CDR1 SQVTM and CDR2 ANQGSEA. The CDR3 spells CSVEDLAGNYEQCF. The CDR3 DNA is TGCAGCGTTGAAGATTTGGCAGGGAACTACGAGCAGTGCTTC.

A note on this clonotype: This clone may be a read error of a much larger clone one base away. V gene TRBV7-9 combines with J gene TRBJ2-2; D not resolved. The length of the CDR3 is 13 residues. The germline CDR1 and CDR2 sequences are SEHNR and FQNEAQ (reference sequence). Trimming removed 2 bases from V and 9 bases from J, with 10 bases in between. CDR3 coding DNA: TGTGCCAGCAGCTTAAAGGTGACCAGGGAGCTGTTTTTT. This encodes CASSLKVTRELFF.

The J gene is TRBJ2-2, the V gene TRBV25-1, with D perhaps TRBD2 (5 bases). The CDR3 spans 14 residues. Trimming took 4 bases from V and 5 from J, leaving 11 bases between them. The germline CDR1 and CDR2 sequences are MGHDK and SYGVNS. In DNA, the CDR3 is TGTGCCAGCAGTGCTGTACCGGGGACCGGGGAGCTGTTTTTT. Translation gives CASSAVPGTGELFF. Full variable domain (outside the CDR3, taken from reference TRBV25-1 and TRBJ2-2): EADIYQTPRYLVIGTGKKITLECSQTMGHDKMYWYQQDPGMELHLIHYSYGVNSTEKGDLSSESTVSRIRTEHFPLTLESARPSHTSQYLCASSAVPGTGELFFGEGSRLTVL.

This clonotype has ten or more counts. The V and J genes are TRBV5-8 and TRBJ2-7; 10 positions match TRBD2. This CDR3 is 17 amino acids long. After removal of 0 bases from V and 5 bases from J, the junction contained 11 bases not matched to a gene. The germline CDR1 and CDR2 sequences are SGHTS and YDEGEE. The CDR3 region is CASSLETGLARVNEQYF. The CDR3 DNA follows: TGTGCCAGCAGCTTGGAAACGGGACTAGCGAGGGTTAACGAGCAGTACTTC.

This clonotype was observed a few times. One end of the junction is discordant with germline, which a read error may explain. V usage is TRBV20-1 and J usage is TRBJ2-6; 7 nucleotides match TRBD1. CDR1 is DFQATT and CDR2 is SNEGSKA in the germline V gene (reference sequence). The length of the CDR3 is 11 residues. The CDR3 DNA follows: TGCAGTGCTGCAGGGGGCAACGTCCTGACTTTC. This codes for CSAAGGNVLTF.

V is TRBV19 and J is TRBJ2-1, with TRBD2 matching 14 bases. The CDR3 has 15 residues. Germline V gives CDR1 LNHDA, CDR2 SQIVND (reference sequence). Unmatched junction bases numbered 8, after V lost 9 bases and J lost 7 bases. The CDR3 DNA sequence: TGTGCCAGCAGTTTAGGGACTAGCGGGAGTAATGAGCAGTTCTTC. It codes for CASSLGTSGSNEQFF.

The genes are TRBV10-3 and TRBJ1-2, with D perhaps TRBD1 (5 bases). This CDR3 has 14 amino acids. V was clipped by 0 bases and J by 8 bases, with 13 bases between them. The germline V gene encodes CDR1 ENHRY and CDR2 SYGVKD. The CDR3 nucleotides read TGTGCCATCAGTGAGTCGGCGGGGGTTGAAGGCTACACCTTC. It codes for CAISESAGVEGYTF.

J is TRBJ2-7 and V is TRBV7-9; 9 nucleotides agree with TRBD1. Germline-derived CDR1 and CDR2 are SEHNR and FQNEAQ (reference sequence). V shed 3 bases, J shed 9 bases, and the junction held 9 bases outside the gene matches. The CDR3 contains 14 residues. The DNA of the CDR3 is TGTGCCAGCAGCTTGGGACAGGGAGCCTGCGGGCAGTACTTC. Translated, it gives CASSLGQGACGQYF. The full variable domain, with the rest looked up from reference TRBV7-9 and TRBJ2-7, is DTGVSQNPRHKITKRGQNVTFRCDPISEHNRLYWYRQTLGQGPEFLTYFQNEAQLEKSRLLSDRFSAERPKGSFSTLEIQRTEQGDSAMYLCASSLGQGACGQYFGPGTRLTVT.

The chain recombines TRBV20-1 with TRBJ1-1; 8 nucleotides match TRBD1. V shed 3 bases, J shed 7 bases, and the junction held 7 bases outside the gene matches. Germline values: CDR1 DFQATT, CDR2 SNEGSKA (reference sequence). This CDR3 has 13 amino acids. CDR3 DNA sequence: TGCAGTGCTAGGGAGACAGGGGCAGATGAAGCTTTCTTT. Translated: CSARETGADEAFF.

The chain employs TRBV29-1 and TRBJ2-6, with TRBD1 matching 11 bases. With 3 bases clipped from V and 0 bases from J, the junction kept 1 base outside the gene matches. Germline V gene lookup returns CDR1 SQVTM and CDR2 ANQGSEA. The CDR3 consists of 16 residues. The CDR3 DNA sequence: TGCAGCGTTGAGGGGACAGGGGGCTCTGGGGCCAACGTCCTGACTTTC. This encodes CSVEGTGGSGANVLTF. Full variable domain (outside the CDR3, taken from reference TRBV29-1 and TRBJ2-6): SAVISQKPSRDICQRGTSLTIQCQVDSQVTMMFWYRQQPGQSLTLIATANQGSEATYESGFVIDKFPISRPNLTFSTLTVSNMSPEDSSIYLCSVEGTGGSGANVLTFGAGSRLTVL.

A single count supports this clonotype. The rearrangement links TRBV10-3 to TRBJ2-7; 8 nucleotides align to TRBD2. The DNA matches TRBJ2-5 better at its end, which makes the J call doubtful. Germline loops: CDR1 ENHRY, CDR2 SYGVKD. This CDR3 is 14 amino acids long. CDR3 in DNA: TGTGCCATCAGGAGACGGGGGGGCCGTGAGACCCAGTACTTC. It encodes CAIRRRGGRETQYF.

This clonotype was observed at least ten times. This chain links TRBV7-6 with TRBJ1-1, with D uncertain. Trimming took 2 bases from V and 4 from J, leaving 11 bases between them. Germline CDR1 is SGHVS and CDR2 is FNYEAQ. This CDR3 has 14 residues. The CDR3 here is CASSLSPRITEAFF. For the CDR3, the DNA is TGTGCCAGCAGCTTAAGTCCTAGGATCACTGAAGCTTTCTTT.

The CDR3 sequence: CASRQALFAEAFF. Here the CDR3 DNA reads TGTGCCAGCAGGCAGGCGTTATTTGCTGAAGCTTTCTTT. The V call is TRBV7-6, the J call TRBJ1-1; D remains ambiguous. The CDR3 consists of 13 residues. Trimming removed 6 bases at V and 6 bases at J, with 14 bases between. Germline loops: CDR1 SGHVS, CDR2 FNYEAQ. The whole variable domain, remainder taken from reference TRBV7-6 and TRBJ1-1, is GAGVSQSPRYKVTKRGQDVALRCDPISGHVSLYWYRQALGQGPEFLTYFNYEAQQDKSGLPNDRFSAERPEGSISTLTIQRTEQRDSAMYRCASRQALFAEAFFGQGTRLTVV.